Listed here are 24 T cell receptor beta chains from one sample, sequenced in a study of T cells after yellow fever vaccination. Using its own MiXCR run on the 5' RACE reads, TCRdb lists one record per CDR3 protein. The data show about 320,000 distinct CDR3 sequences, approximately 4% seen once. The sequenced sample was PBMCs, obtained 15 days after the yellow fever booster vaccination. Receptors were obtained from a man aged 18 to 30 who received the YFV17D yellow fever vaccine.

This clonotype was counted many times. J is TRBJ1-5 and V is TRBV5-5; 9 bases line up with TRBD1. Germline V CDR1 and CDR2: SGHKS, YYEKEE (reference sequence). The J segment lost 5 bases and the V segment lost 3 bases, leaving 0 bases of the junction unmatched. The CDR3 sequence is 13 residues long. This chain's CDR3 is CASSWTGDQPQHF. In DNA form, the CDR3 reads TGTGCCAGCAGCTGGACAGGGGATCAGCCCCAGCATTTT.

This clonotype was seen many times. The CDR3 loop reads CASNANTGELFF. DNA of the CDR3: TGTGCCAGCAACGCGAACACCGGGGAGCTGTTTTTT. The chain recombines TRBV10-3 with TRBJ2-2; D is uncertain. V lost 10 bases, J lost 0 bases, and 6 bases lay in between. CDR1 is ENHRY, CDR2 SYGVKD, per germline. The CDR3 has 12 residues.

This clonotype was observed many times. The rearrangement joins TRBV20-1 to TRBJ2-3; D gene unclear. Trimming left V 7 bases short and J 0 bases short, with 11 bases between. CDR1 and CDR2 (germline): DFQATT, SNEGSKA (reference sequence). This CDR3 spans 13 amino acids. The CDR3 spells CSDMMASTDTQYF. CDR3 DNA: TGCAGTGATATGATGGCTAGCACAGATACGCAGTATTTT.

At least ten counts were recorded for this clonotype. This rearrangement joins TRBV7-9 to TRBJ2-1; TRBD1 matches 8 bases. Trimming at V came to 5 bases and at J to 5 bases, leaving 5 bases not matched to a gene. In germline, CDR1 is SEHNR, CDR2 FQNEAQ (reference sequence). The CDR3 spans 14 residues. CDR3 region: CASSPDRDHNEQFF. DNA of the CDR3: TGTGCCAGCAGCCCGGACAGGGATCACAATGAGCAGTTCTTC.

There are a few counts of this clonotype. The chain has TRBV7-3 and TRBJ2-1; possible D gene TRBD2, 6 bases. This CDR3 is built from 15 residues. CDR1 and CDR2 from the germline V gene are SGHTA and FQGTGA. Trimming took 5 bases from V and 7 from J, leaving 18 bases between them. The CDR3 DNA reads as TGTGCCAGCAGCCCCTTCTCGGGGGTGTCTAATGAGCAGTTCTTC. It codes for CASSPFSGVSNEQFF. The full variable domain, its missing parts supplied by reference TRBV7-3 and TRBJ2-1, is GAGVSQTPSNKVTEKGKYVELRCDPISGHTALYWYRQSLGQGPEFLIYFQGTGAADDSGLPNDRFFAVRPEGSVSTLKIQRTERGDSAVYLCASSPFSGVSNEQFFGPGTRLTVL.

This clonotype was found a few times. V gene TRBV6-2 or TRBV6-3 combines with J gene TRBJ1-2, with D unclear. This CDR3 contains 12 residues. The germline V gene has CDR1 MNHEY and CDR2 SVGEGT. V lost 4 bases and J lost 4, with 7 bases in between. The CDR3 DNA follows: TGTGCCAGCAGTTCGCGAACCTATGGCTACACCTTC. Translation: CASSSRTYGYTF.

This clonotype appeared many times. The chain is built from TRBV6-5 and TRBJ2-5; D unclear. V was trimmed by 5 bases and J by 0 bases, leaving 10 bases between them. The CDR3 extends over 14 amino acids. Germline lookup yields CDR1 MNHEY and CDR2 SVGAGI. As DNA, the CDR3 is TGTGCCAGCAGTCCCGCCGCGGACCAAGAGACCCAGTACTTC. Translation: CASSPAADQETQYF.

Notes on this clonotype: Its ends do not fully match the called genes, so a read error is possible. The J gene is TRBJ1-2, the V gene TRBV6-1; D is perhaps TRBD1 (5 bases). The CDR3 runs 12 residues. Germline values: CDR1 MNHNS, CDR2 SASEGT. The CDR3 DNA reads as TGTGCCAGCAGCTACCTGGCAGGGCCGTTTTTGTTC. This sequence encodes CASSYLAGPFLF.

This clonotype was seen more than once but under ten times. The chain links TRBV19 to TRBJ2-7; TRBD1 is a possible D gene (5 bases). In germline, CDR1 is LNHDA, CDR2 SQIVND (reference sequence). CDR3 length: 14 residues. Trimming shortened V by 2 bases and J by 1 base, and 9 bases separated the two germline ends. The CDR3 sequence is CASSILGLSYEQYF. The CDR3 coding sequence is TGTGCCAGTAGTATACTGGGGCTATCCTACGAGCAGTACTTC.

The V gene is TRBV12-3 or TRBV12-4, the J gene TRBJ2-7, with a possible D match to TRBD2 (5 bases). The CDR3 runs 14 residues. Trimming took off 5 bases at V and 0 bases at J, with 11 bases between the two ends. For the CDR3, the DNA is TGTGCCAGCAGTCACTCTAGCTACTCCTACGAGCAGTACTTC. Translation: CASSHSSYSYEQYF.

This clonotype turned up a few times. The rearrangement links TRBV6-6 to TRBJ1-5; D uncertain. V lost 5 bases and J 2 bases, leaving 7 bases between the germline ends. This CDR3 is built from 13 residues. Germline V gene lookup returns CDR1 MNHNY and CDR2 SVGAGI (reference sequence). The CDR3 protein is CASSNPGNQPQHF. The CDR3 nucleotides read TGTGCCAGCAGTAATCCGGGCAATCAGCCCCAGCATTTT.

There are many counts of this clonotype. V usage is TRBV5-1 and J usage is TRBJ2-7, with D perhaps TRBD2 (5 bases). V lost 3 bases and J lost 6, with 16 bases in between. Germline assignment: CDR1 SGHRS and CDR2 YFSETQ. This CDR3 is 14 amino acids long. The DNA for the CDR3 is TGCGCCAGCAGCTGCGGGTCCGGGGTATGCGAGCAGTACTTC. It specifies CASSCGSGVCEQYF.

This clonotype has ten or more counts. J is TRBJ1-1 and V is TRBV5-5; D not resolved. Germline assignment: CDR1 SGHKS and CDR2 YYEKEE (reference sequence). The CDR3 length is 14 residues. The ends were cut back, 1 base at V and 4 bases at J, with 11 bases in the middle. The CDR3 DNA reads TGTGCCAGCAGCTTGACGGTGGACGGCACTGAAGCTTTCTTT. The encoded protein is CASSLTVDGTEAFF.

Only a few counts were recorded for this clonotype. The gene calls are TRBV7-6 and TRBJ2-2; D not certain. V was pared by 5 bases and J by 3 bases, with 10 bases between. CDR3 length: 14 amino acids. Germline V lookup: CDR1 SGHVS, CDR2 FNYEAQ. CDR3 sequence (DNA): TGTGCCAGCAGCCCAGGTTGGGACACCGGGGAGCTGTTTTTT. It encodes CASSPGWDTGELFF.

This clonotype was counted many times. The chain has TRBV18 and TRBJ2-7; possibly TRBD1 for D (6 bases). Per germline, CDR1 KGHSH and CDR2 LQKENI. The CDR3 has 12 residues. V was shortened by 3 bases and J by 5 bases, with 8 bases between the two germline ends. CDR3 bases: TGTGCCAGCTCACCGAACAGGGACGAGCAGTACGTC. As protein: CASSPNRDEQYV.

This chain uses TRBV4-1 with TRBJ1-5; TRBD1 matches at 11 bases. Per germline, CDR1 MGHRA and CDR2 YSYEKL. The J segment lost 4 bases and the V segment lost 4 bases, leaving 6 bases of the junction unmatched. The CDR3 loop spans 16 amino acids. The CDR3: CASSRGTGGLNQPQHF. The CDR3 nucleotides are TGCGCCAGCAGCCGGGGGACAGGGGGGCTAAATCAGCCCCAGCATTTT.

The CDR3 loop is CASSPGRACEKLFF. The CDR3 region has the DNA TGTGCCAGCTCACCAGGGAGGGCGTGCGAAAAACTGTTTTTT. V and J are TRBV18 and TRBJ1-4, with D unresolved. CDR1 is KGHSH, CDR2 LQKENI, per germline. The CDR3 sequence is 14 residues long. Trimming shortened V by 2 bases and J by 8 bases, and 12 bases separated the two germline ends.

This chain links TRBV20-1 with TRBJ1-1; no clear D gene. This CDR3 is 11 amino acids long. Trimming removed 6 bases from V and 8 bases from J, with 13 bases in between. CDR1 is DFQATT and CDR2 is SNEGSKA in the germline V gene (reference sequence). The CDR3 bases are TGCAGTGCGGCGCGGCTCGGCGAAGCTTTCTTT. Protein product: CSAARLGEAFF.

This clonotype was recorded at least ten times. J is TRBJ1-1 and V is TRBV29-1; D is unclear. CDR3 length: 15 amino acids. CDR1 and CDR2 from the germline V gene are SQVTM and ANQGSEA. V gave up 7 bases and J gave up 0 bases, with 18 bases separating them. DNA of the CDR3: TGCAGCGCGATGGCGGGGTGGGCCATGAACACTGAAGCTTTCTTT. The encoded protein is CSAMAGWAMNTEAFF.

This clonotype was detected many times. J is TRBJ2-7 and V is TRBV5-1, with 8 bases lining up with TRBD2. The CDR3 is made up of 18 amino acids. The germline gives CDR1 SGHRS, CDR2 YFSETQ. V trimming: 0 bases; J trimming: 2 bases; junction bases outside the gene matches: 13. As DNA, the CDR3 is TGCGCCAGCAGCTTGGCCCTTCGCGGGGGGCGCGATACCTACGAGCAGTACTTC. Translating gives CASSLALRGGRDTYEQYF.

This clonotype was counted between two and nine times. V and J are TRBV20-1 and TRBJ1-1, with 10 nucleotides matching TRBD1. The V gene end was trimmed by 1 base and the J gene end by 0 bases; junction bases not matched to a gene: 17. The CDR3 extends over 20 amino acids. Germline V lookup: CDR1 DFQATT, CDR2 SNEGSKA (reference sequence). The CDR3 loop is CSARATAGTGDVIMNTEAFF. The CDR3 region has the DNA TGCAGTGCTAGAGCTACCGCTGGGACAGGGGACGTGATTATGAACACTGAAGCTTTCTTT.

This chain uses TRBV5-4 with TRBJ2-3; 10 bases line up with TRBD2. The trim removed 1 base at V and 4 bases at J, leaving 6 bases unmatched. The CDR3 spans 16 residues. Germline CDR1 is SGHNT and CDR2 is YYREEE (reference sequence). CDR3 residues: CASSLLAGAPADTQYF. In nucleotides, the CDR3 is TGTGCCAGCAGCTTGCTAGCGGGGGCCCCGGCAGATACGCAGTATTTT.

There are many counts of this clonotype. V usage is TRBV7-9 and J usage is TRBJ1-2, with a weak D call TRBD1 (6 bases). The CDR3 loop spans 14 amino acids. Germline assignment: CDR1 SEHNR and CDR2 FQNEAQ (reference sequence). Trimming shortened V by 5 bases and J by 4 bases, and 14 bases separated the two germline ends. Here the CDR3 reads CASSAASQGYGYTF. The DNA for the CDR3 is TGTGCCAGCAGCGCAGCCTCACAGGGCTATGGCTACACCTTC.

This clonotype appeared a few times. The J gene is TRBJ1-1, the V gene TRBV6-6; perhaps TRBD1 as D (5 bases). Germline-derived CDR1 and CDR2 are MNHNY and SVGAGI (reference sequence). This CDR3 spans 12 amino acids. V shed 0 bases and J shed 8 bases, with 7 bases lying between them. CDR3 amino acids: CASSYSGREAFF. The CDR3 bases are TGTGCCAGCAGTTACTCGGGGCGGGAAGCTTTCTTT.